The entry below gives a single T cell receptor (beta chain) sequence along with its context. Trimming took off 3 bases at V and 10 bases at J, with 13 bases between the two ends. The CDR3 has 13 amino acids. The germline gives CDR1 SGHTA, CDR2 FQGTGA. The data derive from a study of blood T cells in healthy people across ages. Turning to the study itself: In model experiments, template switching was able to capture about one barcoded beta molecule for every two T cells that were present.

PBMCs numbering at least 7 million were isolated per sample. Together with a sample-barcoded 5' primer, a J-beta primer mix was included in a second PCR lasting roughly 7 to 11 cycles. TCRdb independently ran MiXCR on the 5' RACE reads; one entry per CDR3 protein. The repertoire holds under 1,000,000 distinct CDR3 sequences, with roughly 34% as singletons. The sequenced material came from blood. The genes are TRBV7-3 and TRBJ2-1, with D possibly matching TRBD2 (5 bases). The sequence derives from a man between 18 and 35 years old in good health. The chain's CDR3 is CASSFNRADEQFF. DNA of the CDR3: TGTGCCAGCAGCTTTAATAGAGCGGACGAGCAGTTCTTC.